This passage covers 31 T cell receptor beta chains from one sample sequenced in a study of human T cells and chemical hapten exposure. TCRdb reprocessed the RACE reads with MiXCR, giving one entry per CDR3 protein. The data show roughly 100,000 distinct CDR3 sequences, with more than 9.5% seen just once and around 3.5% held by the top ten. Time point noted: patch test 1, 2 weeks after DPC sensitization. The treatment here: therapeutic diphenylcyclopropenone sensitization with weekly scalp DPC. The sample in question was whole blood, obtained in connection with sensitization to the hapten diphenylcyclopropenone (DPC). The receptors were sampled from a woman aged 40 to 49 with alopecia areata. Some clones in this sample may be carry-over from other donors' samples.

This clonotype was detected only a few times. This rearrangement joins TRBV10-3 to TRBJ2-7; D possibly uses TRBD1 or TRBD2 (5 bases each). Germline CDR1 and CDR2: ENHRY and SYGVKD. The V and J ends lost 3 bases and 7 bases respectively, with 19 bases between them. This CDR3 spans 15 amino acids. The CDR3 sequence: CAISEPGRSVWEQYF. In nucleotides, the CDR3 is TGTGCCATCAGTGAACCGGGACGCTCCGTTTGGGAGCAGTACTTC.

V usage is TRBV12-3 or TRBV12-4 and J usage is TRBJ2-3, with TRBD1 as a possible D gene (6 bases). The V gene lost 6 bases and the J gene lost 4 bases, with 14 bases spanning the gap. This CDR3 is built from 14 residues. The CDR3 DNA reads as TGTGCCAGCAGGTTACAGGGTTCCCCAGATACGCAGTATTTT. It encodes CASRLQGSPDTQYF.

The CDR3 sequence: CASSLAETTDTQYF. In DNA form, the CDR3 reads TGTGCCAGCAGCTTAGCAGAGACCACAGATACGCAGTATTTT. J is TRBJ2-3 and V is TRBV7-8; D not certain. Germline V gene sequence: CDR1 SGHVS, CDR2 FQNEAQ. This CDR3 is built from 14 residues. Trimming shortened V by 0 bases and J by 2 bases, and 6 bases separated the two germline ends.

This clonotype was counted a few times. The chain carries TRBV25-1 and TRBJ2-7; D is unclear. This CDR3 is built from 12 residues. Between the trimmed V and J ends, which lost 6 bases and 4 bases, there was a span of 10 bases. Germline CDR1 reads MGHDK; CDR2 reads SYGVNS. CDR3 amino acids: CASREGQYEQYF. As DNA, the CDR3 is TGTGCCAGCAGGGAAGGCCAATACGAGCAGTACTTC.

This clonotype was counted at least ten times. V is TRBV19 and J is TRBJ1-1; D not resolved. CDR1 and CDR2 (germline): LNHDA, SQIVND (reference sequence). The V gene lost 5 bases and the J gene lost 1 base, with 8 bases spanning the gap. CDR3 size: 13 residues. CDR3 in DNA: TGTGCCAGTAGTTTGCTCAGGAACACTGAAGCTTTCTTT. This codes for CASSLLRNTEAFF.

CDR3 sequence: CSVAVRTRQETQYF. The CDR3, as DNA: TGCAGCGTTGCGGTCCGGACTCGACAAGAGACCCAGTACTTC. The rearrangement links TRBV29-1 to TRBJ2-5; possible D gene TRBD2, 5 bases. The CDR3 totals 14 residues. Germline V gene data show CDR1 as SQVTM and CDR2 as ANQGSEA. V lost 4 bases to trimming and J lost 2 bases, with 14 bases between them.

This chain uses TRBV30 with TRBJ1-6; D not certain. This CDR3 is 15 amino acids long. Germline V gives CDR1 GTSNPN, CDR2 SVGIG (reference sequence). Trimming removed 3 bases at V and 10 bases at J, with 19 bases between. CDR3 in amino acids: CAWRGDSRFGSPLHF. CDR3 bases: TGTGCCTGGAGAGGTGATAGCCGGTTCGGATCACCCCTCCACTTT.

This clonotype was found a few times. The rearrangement joins TRBV7-3 to TRBJ1-1; 8 bases are a match to TRBD1. V was clipped by 5 bases and J by 3 bases; unmatched bases: 5. The V gene's germline CDR1 is SGHTA and CDR2 FQGTGA. CDR3 size: 14 residues. CDR3 sequence: CASSRDRWDTEAFF. In nucleotides, the CDR3 is TGTGCCAGCAGCCGGGACAGGTGGGACACTGAAGCTTTCTTT.

This clonotype was detected ten times or more. V is TRBV7-2 and J is TRBJ2-1; 14 bases match TRBD2. From germline, CDR1 is SGHTA and CDR2 FQGNSA. This CDR3 has 17 residues. Losses at the gene ends were 5 bases for V and 0 bases for J; bases not matched to a gene: 3. CDR3 in amino acids: CASSPGTSGSSYNEQFF. The DNA of the CDR3 is TGTGCCAGCAGCCCTGGGACTAGCGGGAGCTCCTACAATGAGCAGTTCTTC.

This chain connects TRBV20-1 to TRBJ1-1; D ambiguous. The CDR3 consists of 17 residues. Looked up from germline, CDR1 is DFQATT and CDR2 is SNEGSKA (reference sequence). The CDR3 region is CSYLKFPAEARRTEAFF. CDR3 DNA: TGCAGCTACCTTAAGTTCCCTGCGGAGGCGAGGCGAACTGAAGCTTTCTTT.

This clonotype has ten or more counts. The gene calls are TRBV12-3 or TRBV12-4 and TRBJ2-1; D may be TRBD2 (6 bases). Trimming stripped 7 bases from V and 4 bases from J, with 14 bases between. This CDR3 spans 14 amino acids. The CDR3 DNA is TGTGCCAGCACCGCGGGGAAGGGATACAATGAGCAGTTCTTC. Protein product: CASTAGKGYNEQFF.

There are many counts of this clonotype. V is TRBV2 and J is TRBJ2-1; unclear D gene. V lost 4 bases to trimming and J lost 0 bases, with 16 bases between them. Germline-derived CDR1 and CDR2 are SNHLY and FYNNEI. This CDR3 spans 17 amino acids. CDR3 in amino acids: CASSAPPREISYNEQFF. For the CDR3, the DNA is TGTGCCAGCAGTGCGCCCCCAAGAGAAATCTCCTACAATGAGCAGTTCTTC.

The sample holds a few counts of this clonotype. The junction departs from the called germline gene at one end, perhaps through a read error. The CDR3 coding sequence is TGTGCCAGCAGTAGGGACAGGTACTCCCACGAGCAGTACTTC. Its translation: CASSRDRYSHEQYF. This sequence joins TRBV7-2 and TRBJ2-7; TRBD1 matches at 8 bases. This CDR3 is built from 14 residues. Germline V gives CDR1 SGHTA, CDR2 FQGNSA.

Here the CDR3 reads CASSQEVFRPTNEQFF. CDR3 coding DNA: TGCGCCAGCAGCCAAGAGGTCTTTCGCCCCACCAATGAGCAGTTCTTC. V gene TRBV4-1 combines with J gene TRBJ2-1; no clear D gene. V was clipped by 0 bases and J by 6 bases, with 15 bases between them. The V gene's germline CDR1 is MGHRA and CDR2 YSYEKL. The CDR3 has 16 residues.

This rearrangement joins TRBV6-5 to TRBJ2-2, with TRBD1 matching 10 bases. The V gene's germline CDR1 is MNHEY and CDR2 SVGAGI. CDR3 length equals 16 residues. The junction had 8 bases not matched to a gene; V was cut back by 5 bases and J by 5 bases. CDR3 loop: CASSGGTGATTGELFF. The CDR3 region has the DNA TGTGCCAGCAGTGGGGGGACAGGGGCTACAACCGGGGAGCTGTTTTTT.

This sequence joins TRBV11-2 and TRBJ1-1, with 9 bases fitting TRBD1. V lost 5 bases to trimming and J lost 6 bases; unmatched junction nucleotides: 10. The CDR3 consists of 15 residues. Germline-derived CDR1 and CDR2 are SGHAT and FQNNGV. CDR3 sequence reads: CASSKWTGESSEAFF. The DNA for the CDR3 is TGTGCCAGCAGCAAATGGACAGGGGAAAGTTCTGAAGCTTTCTTT.

The chain links TRBV9 to TRBJ1-5; D may be TRBD1 (5 bases). The CDR3 loop spans 14 amino acids. Per the germline V gene, CDR1 is SGDLS and CDR2 is YYNGEE. Trimming stripped 0 bases from V and 7 bases from J, with 11 bases between. DNA of the CDR3: TGTGCCAGCAGCGTAGAAGGGGTTGGCCAGCCCCAGCATTTT. Its protein product is CASSVEGVGQPQHF.

The table lists this clonotype with many counts. The CDR3 bases are TGTGCCAGTAGTAGAAGAGGAAGGGGTAGCGGGGGGAATGAGCAGTTCTTC. This sequence encodes CASSRRGRGSGGNEQFF. The rearrangement links TRBV19 to TRBJ2-1; 10 bases are shared with TRBD2. Germline CDR1 reads LNHDA; CDR2 reads SQIVND (reference sequence). V lost 4 bases to trimming and J lost 7 bases; unmatched junction nucleotides: 13. This CDR3 contains 17 residues.

This clonotype was picked up a small number of times. This chain uses TRBV7-2 with TRBJ2-7, with 7 bases lining up with TRBD2. V gave up 5 bases and J gave up 2 bases; unmatched junction bases: 9. The CDR3 covers 15 residues. CDR1 is SGHTA, CDR2 FQGNSA, per germline. CDR3 in amino acids: CASSVTGTIPYEQYF. CDR3 DNA: TGTGCCAGCAGCGTAACCGGGACTATTCCCTACGAGCAGTACTTC.

The rearrangement uses TRBV7-8 and TRBJ2-1, with 10 bases that match TRBD2. CDR1 is SGHVS and CDR2 is FQNEAQ in the germline V gene. The length of the CDR3 is 18 residues. After removal of 5 bases from V and 2 bases from J, the junction contained 12 bases not matched to a gene. CDR3 sequence (DNA): TGTGCCAGCAGCCCGAAGCTAGCGGGAGCTGGGGCCTACAATGAGCAGTTCTTC. As protein: CASSPKLAGAGAYNEQFF.

The chain is built from TRBV6-1 and TRBJ1-1, with no clear D. Trimming took 6 bases from V and 0 from J, leaving 8 bases between them. The germline V gene has CDR1 MNHNS and CDR2 SASEGT. The CDR3 contains 13 residues. The CDR3: CASRPTVNTEAFF. The CDR3 DNA is TGTGCCAGCAGACCAACAGTGAACACTGAAGCTTTCTTT.

This clonotype has a count of ten or more. The rearrangement joins TRBV6-5 to TRBJ1-5; D ambiguous. Trimming cost V 0 bases and J 1 base, with 13 bases left between them. The length of the CDR3 is 17 residues. The V gene's germline CDR1 is MNHEY and CDR2 SVGAGI. Here the CDR3 DNA reads TGTGCCAGCAGTTACTCGAAGGCAGGAGGGAGCAATCAGCCCCAGCATTTT. It yields the protein CASSYSKAGGSNQPQHF.

In this sample, this clonotype turned up many times. The J gene is TRBJ1-2, the V gene TRBV5-4; D unresolved. The germline CDR1 and CDR2 sequences are SGHNT and YYREEE (reference sequence). Trimming took off 4 bases at V and 4 bases at J, with 17 bases between the two ends. The CDR3 runs to 15 residues. The CDR3 loop is CASSPKLELSYGYTF. DNA of the CDR3: TGTGCCAGCAGCCCCAAGCTGGAGCTCAGCTATGGCTACACCTTC.

The rearrangement uses TRBV5-6 and TRBJ2-1; no firm D call. Between the trimmed V and J ends, which lost 1 base and 7 bases, there was a span of 18 bases. CDR1 is SGHDT, CDR2 YYEEEE, per germline. This CDR3 spans 16 amino acids. CDR3 region: CASSLRVITLRNEQFF. CDR3 coding DNA: TGTGCCAGCAGCTTGAGGGTAATTACGCTTAGGAATGAGCAGTTCTTC.

In this sample, this clonotype turned up a few times. J is TRBJ1-2 and V is TRBV19; unclear D gene. Germline CDR1 is LNHDA and CDR2 is SQIVND (reference sequence). The CDR3 is 14 residues long. V was cut by 4 bases and J by 3 bases, with 12 bases left in between. This CDR3 reads CASSTRPLDYGYTF. CDR3 in DNA: TGTGCCAGTAGTACCAGACCGCTTGACTATGGCTACACCTTC.

V gene TRBV12-3 or TRBV12-4 combines with J gene TRBJ2-1; 13 nucleotides agree with TRBD2. The CDR3 length is 18 residues. V gave up 5 bases and J gave up 4 bases; unmatched junction bases: 11. The CDR3 sequence is CASSTVLAGGPTYNEQFF. As DNA, the CDR3 is TGTGCCAGCAGTACCGTACTAGCGGGAGGGCCGACGTACAATGAGCAGTTCTTC.

J is TRBJ2-7 and V is TRBV6-5; possibly TRBD1 for D (6 bases). Germline V gene data show CDR1 as MNHEY and CDR2 as SVGAGI. This CDR3 has 13 residues. Trimming left V 6 bases short and J 0 bases short, with 9 bases between. The CDR3 region is CASRRQASYEQYF. CDR3 sequence (DNA): TGTGCCAGCAGAAGACAGGCCTCCTACGAGCAGTACTTC.

In this sample, this clonotype turned up many times. CDR3 residues: CSIVGGRRETQYF. The CDR3 region has the DNA TGCAGCATTGTGGGGGGGCGCCGGGAGACCCAGTACTTC. V and J are TRBV29-1 and TRBJ2-5, with TRBD2 as a possible D gene (7 bases). Germline loops: CDR1 SQVTM, CDR2 ANQGSEA. The CDR3 spans 13 residues. Deletions cut 8 bases from V and 5 bases from J, with 18 bases between.

This clonotype has only a few counts. V and J are TRBV7-9 and TRBJ2-7; D remains unclear. Germline CDR1 is SEHNR and CDR2 is FQNEAQ (reference sequence). This CDR3 comprises 15 residues. V gave up 5 bases and J gave up 0 bases, with 14 bases separating them. CDR3 amino acids: CASSRAGFSSYEQYF. The CDR3, as DNA: TGTGCCAGCAGCCGGGCCGGTTTTAGCTCCTACGAGCAGTACTTC.

This CDR3 reads CSAADRAASGYNEQFF. The CDR3 coding sequence is TGCAGTGCCGCCGACCGCGCGGCTAGCGGATACAATGAGCAGTTCTTC. V usage is TRBV20-1 and J usage is TRBJ2-1, with TRBD2 matching over 7 bases. The V and J ends lost 6 bases and 4 bases, in that order; junction bases with no gene match: 15. The CDR3 runs to 16 residues. CDR1 and CDR2 (germline): DFQATT, SNEGSKA (reference sequence).

This clonotype was detected many times. The V gene is TRBV25-1, the J gene TRBJ1-2, with a weak D call TRBD1 (5 bases). The CDR3 runs 15 residues. Germline V gene data show CDR1 as MGHDK and CDR2 as SYGVNS. The V end was cut by 7 bases, the J end by 4 bases, with 19 bases between. The CDR3 sequence is CASTPSKGQGYGYTF. In DNA, the CDR3 is TGTGCCAGCACCCCCTCCAAGGGGCAGGGCTATGGCTACACCTTC.